This T cell receptor beta chain came from a study of T cell changes during pregnancy in multiple sclerosis. J was trimmed by 5 bases and V by 0 bases; bases with no gene match: 4. CDR1 is SGDLS and CDR2 is YYNGEE in the germline V gene. This CDR3 has 15 residues. Libraries were prepared by immunoSEQ multiplex PCR; TCRdb keeps only in-frame clonotypes and omits some of them. The data contain about 67,000 clones, 80% to 95% of them seen just once; the ten biggest clones take up 1.6%. The input for sequencing was peripheral blood, taken in the first trimester of pregnancy. This rearrangement joins TRBV9 to TRBJ2-2; 7 nucleotides agree with TRBD2. The clonotype originates from a female donor in good health, enrolled as a control in a pregnancy study. CDR3 protein: CASSVGLAVTGELFF. In DNA, the CDR3 is TGTGCCAGCAGCGTAGGTCTAGCGGTGACCGGGGAGCTGTTTTTT.